These 16 T cell receptor beta chains were all obtained from the same sample, sequenced in a study of glioma-infiltrating T cells after dendritic cell vaccination. The data were produced by immunoSEQ multiplex PCR, yet TCRdb's version contains in-frame clones alone and is incomplete. The table shows 100,000 or so clones, with over 80% occurring only once. Indicated time point: after dendritic cell vaccination, including at tumor progression/relapse. The material was blood, obtained after dendritic cell vaccination. The receptors come from a human donor with glioblastoma.

The chain uses TRBV6-5 and TRBJ2-7; possible D gene TRBD2, 5 bases. The CDR3 is made up of 11 amino acids. CDR1 and CDR2 from the germline V gene are MNHEY and SVGAGI. Trimming removed 6 bases from V and 3 bases from J, with 6 bases in between. For the CDR3, the DNA is TGTGCCAGCAGCCGGGACTACGAGCAGTACTTC. This sequence encodes CASSRDYEQYF.

CDR3 loop: CASSDGLAGGLVGELFF. As DNA, the CDR3 is TGTGCCAGCAGCGATGGACTAGCGGGAGGCTTAGTGGGGGAGCTGTTTTTT. J is TRBJ2-2 and V is TRBV5-4, with 14 bases fitting TRBD2. Germline values: CDR1 SGHNT, CDR2 YYREEE (reference sequence). V shed 4 bases, J shed 8 bases, and the junction held 10 bases outside the gene matches. The CDR3 has 17 residues.

The chain links TRBV6-7 to TRBJ1-1; 7 bases align to TRBD1. TRBV6-7 is flagged as an ORF with uncertain function. CDR3 length equals 15 residues. V shed 5 bases and J 5 bases; nucleotides not matched to a gene: 11. CDR3 in amino acids: CASSTTGRGGTEAFF. CDR3 coding DNA: TGTGCCAGCAGTACGACAGGGCGAGGGGGTACTGAAGCTTTCTTT.

The genes are TRBV30 and TRBJ2-3, with D perhaps TRBD2 (6 bases). CDR3 size: 15 residues. In germline, CDR1 is GTSNPN, CDR2 SVGIG (reference sequence). Trimming cost V 2 bases and J 4 bases, with 16 bases left between them. DNA of the CDR3: TGTGCCTGGAGTCGGGACTCCGGTTTGGCAGATACGCAGTATTTT. Residues: CAWSRDSGLADTQYF.

V gene TRBV6-6 combines with J gene TRBJ1-3; a possible D gene is TRBD1 (6 bases). The germline V gene encodes CDR1 MNHNY and CDR2 SVGAGI (reference sequence). This CDR3 has 13 amino acids. V was clipped by 9 bases and J by 8 bases, with 17 bases between them. CDR3 region: CASSRGGVDTIYF. In DNA form, the CDR3 reads TGTGCCAGTAGTCGGGGGGGCGTAGACACCATATATTTT.

The chain employs TRBV7-6 and TRBJ2-3; 8 bases are shared with TRBD1. Germline assignment: CDR1 SGHVS and CDR2 FNYEAQ. CDR3 length: 15 amino acids. V shed 5 bases and J 2 bases; nucleotides not matched to a gene: 6. The CDR3 coding sequence is TGTGCCAGCAGCCGGACAGGGTTCTTCACAGATACGCAGTATTTT. It translates to CASSRTGFFTDTQYF.

The CDR3 protein is CASSPTGGNTEAFF. CDR3 in DNA: TGTGCCAGCAGCCCGACGGGTGGTAACACTGAAGCTTTCTTT. The gene calls are TRBV7-3 and TRBJ1-1; D remains unclear. CDR1 and CDR2 (germline): SGHTA, FQGTGA. The CDR3 sequence is 14 residues long. V was cut by 5 bases and J by 2 bases, with 12 bases left in between. The entire variable domain, with the rest obtained from reference TRBV7-3 and TRBJ1-1, is as follows: GAGVSQTPSNKVTEKGKYVELRCDPISGHTALYWYRQSLGQGPEFLIYFQGTGAADDSGLPNDRFFAVRPEGSVSTLKIQRTERGDSAVYLCASSPTGGNTEAFFGQGTRLTVV.

A single count supports this clone. The chain has TRBV15 and TRBJ1-1; D not resolved. CDR1 and CDR2 (germline): LNHNV, YYDKDF (reference sequence). The CDR3 extends over 14 amino acids. Deletions cut 0 bases from V and 4 bases from J, with 9 bases between. In nucleotides, the CDR3 is TGTGCCACCAGCAGAGATCCATGGAGCACTGAAGCTTTCTTT. It is translated as CATSRDPWSTEAFF.

The V call is TRBV29-1, the J call TRBJ2-5; 12 nucleotides line up with TRBD2. The V gene's germline CDR1 is SQVTM and CDR2 ANQGSEA. This CDR3 comprises 14 residues. V trimming: 5 bases; J trimming: 5 bases; junction bases outside the gene matches: 6. The CDR3 bases are TGCAGCGTTTATAGACTAGCGGGAGTCGAGACCCAGTACTTC. The encoded protein is CSVYRLAGVETQYF.

This clone was seen a few times. This chain connects TRBV7-2 to TRBJ1-1, with 7 bases fitting TRBD1. V lost 5 bases, J lost 7 bases, and 7 bases stayed unmatched. The CDR3 covers 13 residues. CDR1 is SGHTA and CDR2 is FQGNSA in the germline V gene. The CDR3 region is CASSTRQGGEAFF. The CDR3 coding sequence is TGTGCCAGCAGCACCAGACAGGGTGGTGAAGCTTTCTTT.

This clone was recorded once. The chain carries TRBV2 and TRBJ2-7; no clear D. Trimming pared 4 bases from V and 7 bases from J, leaving 11 bases between. This CDR3 region has 12 residues. CDR1 is SNHLY and CDR2 is FYNNEI in the germline V gene. The CDR3: CASSVSVLEQYF. The CDR3 nucleotides read TGTGCCAGCAGTGTCTCGGTTTTGGAGCAGTACTTC.

V usage is TRBV19 and J usage is TRBJ1-5, with a tentative D call TRBD1 (5 bases). Trimming took off 8 bases at V and 14 bases at J, with 19 bases between the two ends. The CDR3 spans 12 residues. The V gene's germline CDR1 is LNHDA and CDR2 SQIVND (reference sequence). The CDR3 DNA sequence: TGTGCCAGTTCGCGTCCGGGGGACGGAGAGCATTTT. Encoded protein: CASSRPGDGEHF.

V is TRBV5-1 and J is TRBJ2-5; possible D gene TRBD2, 6 bases. Germline CDR1 and CDR2: SGHRS and YFSETQ. The CDR3 is 16 residues long. Trimming pared 6 bases from V and 0 bases from J, leaving 18 bases between. This chain's CDR3 is CASTAAGRTNQETQYF. CDR3 sequence (DNA): TGCGCCAGCACAGCTGCGGGGAGGACGAACCAAGAGACCCAGTACTTC.

V usage is TRBV7-9 and J usage is TRBJ1-1, with 10 bases that match TRBD1. CDR1 and CDR2 (germline): SEHNR, FQNEAQ (reference sequence). The CDR3 has 16 amino acids. Trimming took 5 bases from V and 1 from J; bases not matched to a gene: 7. The CDR3 nucleotides are TGTGCCAGCAGCCTCGACAGGGGGCTAGCGAACACTGAAGCTTTCTTT. Its protein product is CASSLDRGLANTEAFF. The full variable domain, completed using reference TRBV7-9 and TRBJ1-1, is DTGVSQNPRHKITKRGQNVTFRCDPISEHNRLYWYRQTLGQGPEFLTYFQNEAQLEKSRLLSDRFSAERPKGSFSTLEIQRTEQGDSAMYLCASSLDRGLANTEAFFGQGTRLTVV.

J is TRBJ2-7 and V is TRBV28; 8 bases map to TRBD1. CDR1 MDHEN and CDR2 SYDVKM come from the germline V gene. CDR3 size: 13 residues. With 7 bases clipped from V and 3 bases from J, the junction kept 5 bases outside the gene matches. DNA for the CDR3: TGTGCCAGCACCTCGGGACAGGACTACGAGCAGTACTTC. This encodes CASTSGQDYEQYF.

The V and J genes are TRBV4-2 and TRBJ2-2; 10 bases agree with TRBD1. CDR1 and CDR2 from the germline V gene are LGHNA and YNFKEQ. The ends lost 0 bases at V and 6 bases at J; junction bases unmatched: 4. The CDR3 totals 16 residues. Here the CDR3 reads CASSQDHGQGAGELFF. CDR3 nucleotide sequence: TGTGCCAGCAGCCAAGATCATGGACAGGGGGCCGGGGAGCTGTTTTTT.